This T cell receptor (beta chain) is drawn from a study of cytomegalovirus exposure and HLA in healthy donors. Broader study findings: An analysis done earlier found most TCR beta V segments productive about 87% or about 30% of the time. At a 0.05 false discovery rate, a later analysis found about 17,000 TCR beta sequences to be associated with HLA alleles. Common viral pathogens (according to a later analysis) appeared linked to several of the most significant clusters.

This clone was seen only a few times. Its antigen remains unknown. The PCR had 60 Vbeta and 13 Jbeta primers. The protocol was immunoSEQ multiplex PCR, while the TCRdb copy is restricted to in-frame clones and leaves out a portion. The sample includes under 200,000 clones, about four fifths of them seen just once. Losses at the gene ends were 7 bases for V and 8 bases for J; bases not matched to a gene: 13. The germline V gene encodes CDR1 LNHDA and CDR2 SQIVND (reference sequence). This CDR3 has 15 amino acids. The TCR sequence derives from a woman aged 50 to 65 in good health and CMV-seropositive. The chain carries TRBV19 and TRBJ2-1; TRBD2 aligns across 8 bases. What was sequenced was PBMCs. The CDR3 DNA follows: TGTGCCAGTATCCCTACTAGCGGTATAAGGGATGAGCAGTTCTTC. Its translation is CASIPTSGIRDEQFF.